At least ten counts were recorded for the clone carrying this TCR beta chain. Germline assignment: CDR1 SGHRS and CDR2 YFSETQ. Between the trimmed V and J ends, which lost 0 bases and 6 bases, there was a span of 18 bases. The CDR3 contains 17 residues. This specimen belongs to a study of T-cell reconstitution after alpha-beta-depleted transplantation in children. During its preparation, the TCRbeta library received unique molecular identifiers. TCRdb re-derived calls from the PCR reads in MiXCR, one entry per CDR3 protein. The sample lists about 610,000 distinct CDR3 sequences, 10% occurring once. The sample consisted of PBMCs from the stem cell graft donor, taken from the stem cell graft. The TCR was taken from a human donor who donated a stem cell graft to a child with acute myeloid leukemia. The rearrangement joins TRBV5-1 to TRBJ1-4; perhaps TRBD1 as D (6 bases). The CDR3 protein is CASSLDLPGAGDEKLFF. CDR3 in DNA: TGCGCCAGCAGCTTGGACCTTCCAGGGGCAGGGGATGAAAAACTGTTTTTT.